The 15 T cell receptor beta chains presented below share a single source sample, sequenced in a study of T cell responses to AZD1222 COVID-19 vaccine. Here immunoSEQ multiplex PCR was the method, and the copy in TCRdb shows in-frame clones only, minus some. Counted here are 150,000 or so clones, approximately 91% occurring once; the ten biggest clones make up around 1.3%. Specimen: peripheral blood, collected 28 days after the second AZD1222 dose. These receptors came from an adult who received the AZD1222 COVID-19 vaccine.

This clone was recorded a few times. The chain couples TRBV2 to TRBJ2-6; D unresolved. V was trimmed by 4 bases and J by 2 bases, leaving 0 bases between them. The CDR3 has 12 residues. Germline loops: CDR1 SNHLY, CDR2 FYNNEI. The CDR3 DNA reads as TGTGCCAGCAGTGCTGGGGCCAACGTCCTGACTTTC. It encodes CASSAGANVLTF. The full variable domain, with the rest looked up from reference TRBV2 and TRBJ2-6, is EPEVTQTPSHQVTQMGQEVILRCVPISNHLYFYWYRQILGQKVEFLVSFYNNEISEKSEIFDDQFSVERPDGSNFTLKIRSTKLEDSAMYFCASSAGANVLTFGAGSRLTVL.

This sequence joins TRBV19 and TRBJ2-7; unclear D gene. Germline values: CDR1 LNHDA, CDR2 SQIVND (reference sequence). This CDR3 contains 11 residues. Trimming left V 9 bases short and J 3 bases short, with 9 bases between. The CDR3 sequence is CASGYRYEQYF. For the CDR3, the DNA is TGTGCCAGCGGCTACCGCTACGAGCAGTACTTC.

This chain joins TRBV5-6 and TRBJ1-2; 7 bases line up with TRBD1. CDR1 and CDR2 from the germline V gene are SGHDT and YYEEEE. The CDR3 sequence is 15 residues long. The junction had 8 bases not matched to a gene; V was cut back by 0 bases and J by 6 bases. The CDR3: CASSLAGQRLHGYTF. The CDR3 DNA follows: TGTGCCAGCAGCTTGGCGGGACAGAGGTTACATGGCTACACCTTC.

The genes are TRBV28 and TRBJ1-5, with D hard to call. The V gene lost 8 bases and the J gene lost 0 bases, with 8 bases spanning the gap. CDR1 MDHEN and CDR2 SYDVKM come from the germline V gene. The CDR3 spans 13 residues. The CDR3 nucleotides are TGTGCCAGCCTAGGGTATAGCAATCAGCCCCAGCATTTT. This gives the protein CASLGYSNQPQHF.

This chain connects TRBV13 to TRBJ2-7; 12 bases agree with TRBD1. Germline loops: CDR1 PRHDT, CDR2 FYEKMQ (reference sequence). The V and J ends lost 5 bases and 2 bases, in that order; junction bases with no gene match: 7. The CDR3 has 16 residues. CDR3 amino acids: CASSAPRDRGPYEQYF. The CDR3 DNA follows: TGTGCCAGCAGCGCGCCCCGGGACAGGGGGCCCTACGAGCAGTACTTC.

This clone appeared once. This sequence joins TRBV29-1 and TRBJ2-7; 9 bases line up with TRBD1. The V gene's germline CDR1 is SQVTM and CDR2 ANQGSEA. The CDR3 is 13 amino acids. V lost 6 bases to trimming and J lost 0 bases; unmatched junction nucleotides: 3. The chain's CDR3 is CSVVDRGSYEQYF. The CDR3 DNA sequence: TGCAGCGTCGTGGACAGGGGCTCCTACGAGCAGTACTTC.

The chain has TRBV3-1 (or the pseudogene TRBV3-2) and TRBJ2-5; D gene unclear. The length of the CDR3 is 12 residues. CDR1 and CDR2 from the germline V gene are LGHDT and YNNKEL (reference sequence). The germline V and J ends were trimmed by 4 bases and 5 bases, with 8 bases remaining between them. The CDR3: CASSPKTETQYF. The CDR3 DNA is TGTGCCAGCAGCCCTAAAACGGAGACCCAGTACTTC.

The J gene is TRBJ2-7, the V gene TRBV27, with D unresolved. CDR1 MNHEY and CDR2 SMNVEV come from the germline V gene (reference sequence). This CDR3 is 14 amino acids long. Trimming removed 0 bases at V and 3 bases at J, with 9 bases between. The CDR3 reads CASSLSKSGYEQYF. CDR3 nucleotide sequence: TGTGCCAGCAGTTTATCGAAGTCGGGCTACGAGCAGTACTTC.

CDR3 DNA: TGTGCCAGTAGTACCCTAAGAAGCAATTTCTTGGCAGATACGCAGTATTTT. It specifies CASSTLRSNFLADTQYF. The V and J genes are TRBV19 and TRBJ2-3, with no clear D. The germline V gene has CDR1 LNHDA and CDR2 SQIVND (reference sequence). This CDR3 comprises 17 residues. V lost 4 bases to trimming and J lost 4 bases, with 21 bases between them.

The chain combines TRBV2 with TRBJ2-7; D is unclear. This CDR3 is built from 12 residues. Germline CDR1 SNHLY, CDR2 FYNNEI. V was pared by 2 bases and J by 4 bases, with 6 bases between. CDR3 bases: TGTGCCAGCAGTGAATCCGGGTACGAGCAGTACTTC. It is translated as CASSESGYEQYF.

The chain employs TRBV6-1 and TRBJ1-1, with D perhaps TRBD1 (5 bases). This CDR3 has 13 amino acids. V was trimmed by 0 bases and J by 8 bases, leaving 10 bases between them. Germline CDR1 and CDR2: MNHNS and SASEGT. The CDR3 here is CASSEARRTEAFF. The CDR3 coding sequence is TGTGCCAGCAGTGAAGCGCGAAGGACAGAAGCTTTCTTT.

This clone was counted once. V is TRBV5-1 and J is TRBJ2-7; TRBD1 agrees at 7 bases. The V gene end was trimmed by 4 bases and the J gene end by 0 bases; junction bases not matched to a gene: 4. The CDR3 runs 14 residues. Per the germline V gene, CDR1 is SGHRS and CDR2 is YFSETQ. CDR3 sequence: CASSGDSYSYEQYF. The CDR3 DNA is TGCGCCAGCAGCGGGGACAGTTACTCCTACGAGCAGTACTTC.

The gene calls are TRBV5-6 and TRBJ1-1, with 12 positions matching TRBD1. The CDR3 consists of 15 residues. The J segment lost 5 bases and the V segment lost 2 bases, leaving 4 bases of the junction unmatched. Germline values: CDR1 SGHDT, CDR2 YYEEEE. The DNA of the CDR3 is TGTGCCAGCAGCTTTAGGGACAGGGGGCGGACTGAAGCTTTCTTT. Its protein product is CASSFRDRGRTEAFF.

The chain carries TRBV14 and TRBJ2-5; D is possibly TRBD1 (6 bases). The ends were cut back, 0 bases at V and 5 bases at J, with 19 bases in the middle. The CDR3 is 17 residues long. Germline lookup yields CDR1 SGHDN and CDR2 FVKESK. CDR3: CASSQDWAGLGQETQYF. Here the CDR3 DNA reads TGTGCCAGCAGCCAAGATTGGGCAGGCCTTGGACAGGAGACCCAGTACTTC.

V usage is TRBV2 and J usage is TRBJ1-6; unclear D gene. Germline loops: CDR1 SNHLY, CDR2 FYNNEI. Trimming pared 2 bases from V and 4 bases from J, leaving 9 bases between. This CDR3 spans 15 amino acids. The CDR3: CASSEMEPYNSPLHF. CDR3 sequence (DNA): TGTGCCAGCAGTGAAATGGAGCCTTATAATTCACCCCTCCACTTT.